This entry is about one T cell receptor (beta chain). Its antigen is not known. This entry belongs to a study of cytomegalovirus exposure and HLA in healthy donors. Nominally healthy donors were sampled, though unrecorded immune exposures were likely. Study-level results: Researchers reported from a later analysis that most CMV-associated TCR beta chains appeared HLA-restricted.

PCR was performed using 60 Vbeta and 13 Jbeta primers. Only in-frame clones appear in the TCRdb table, and some are missing; sequencing was by immunoSEQ multiplex PCR. The data show 100,000 to 120,000 clones, 82% seen once. Trimming took 6 bases from V and 1 from J; bases not matched to a gene: 8. The CDR3 sequence is 17 residues long. The germline V gene has CDR1 MDHEN and CDR2 SYDVKM. The sequence derives from a woman under 30 in good health and CMV-seronegative. The rearrangement joins TRBV28 to TRBJ2-6, with 8 nucleotides matching TRBD1. The sequenced sample consisted of PBMCs. CDR3 sequence reads: CASRGRDRMSGANVLTF. For the CDR3, the DNA is TGTGCCAGCAGAGGACGGGACAGGATGTCTGGGGCCAACGTCCTGACTTTC.